This record looks at one T cell receptor beta chain sequence and its context. What it binds is unknown. The CDR3 sequence is 14 residues long. V lost 3 bases to trimming and J lost 7 bases; unmatched junction nucleotides: 3. From germline, CDR1 is SGHVS and CDR2 FQNEAQ. These data come from a study of cytomegalovirus exposure and HLA in healthy donors. 13 Jbeta primers and 60 Vbeta primers were used for the PCR. Sequencing was performed with immunoSEQ multiplex PCR; in TCRdb, only in-frame clones are kept and a portion is missing. The sample carries approximately 110,000 clones, over 70% recorded once. Findings and limits, study-wide: Fewer N-insertions than the approximately 610-donor mean were reportedly shown by an Asian-associated ancestry cluster in a later analysis.

The TCR was taken from a woman aged 40-49 years in good health and CMV-seropositive. The sample was PBMCs. The chain has TRBV7-8 and TRBJ1-1; 12 nucleotides align to TRBD1. In DNA form, the CDR3 reads TGTGCCAGCAGCTTGGGGACAGGGGGCGTTGAAGCTTTCTTT. Protein product: CASSLGTGGVEAFF. The whole variable domain, remainder taken from reference TRBV7-8 and TRBJ1-1, is GAGVSQSPRYKVAKRGQDVALRCDPISGHVSLFWYQQALGQGPEFLTYFQNEAQLDKSGLPSDRFFAERPEGSVSTLKIQRTQQEDSAVYLCASSLGTGGVEAFFGQGTRLTVV.